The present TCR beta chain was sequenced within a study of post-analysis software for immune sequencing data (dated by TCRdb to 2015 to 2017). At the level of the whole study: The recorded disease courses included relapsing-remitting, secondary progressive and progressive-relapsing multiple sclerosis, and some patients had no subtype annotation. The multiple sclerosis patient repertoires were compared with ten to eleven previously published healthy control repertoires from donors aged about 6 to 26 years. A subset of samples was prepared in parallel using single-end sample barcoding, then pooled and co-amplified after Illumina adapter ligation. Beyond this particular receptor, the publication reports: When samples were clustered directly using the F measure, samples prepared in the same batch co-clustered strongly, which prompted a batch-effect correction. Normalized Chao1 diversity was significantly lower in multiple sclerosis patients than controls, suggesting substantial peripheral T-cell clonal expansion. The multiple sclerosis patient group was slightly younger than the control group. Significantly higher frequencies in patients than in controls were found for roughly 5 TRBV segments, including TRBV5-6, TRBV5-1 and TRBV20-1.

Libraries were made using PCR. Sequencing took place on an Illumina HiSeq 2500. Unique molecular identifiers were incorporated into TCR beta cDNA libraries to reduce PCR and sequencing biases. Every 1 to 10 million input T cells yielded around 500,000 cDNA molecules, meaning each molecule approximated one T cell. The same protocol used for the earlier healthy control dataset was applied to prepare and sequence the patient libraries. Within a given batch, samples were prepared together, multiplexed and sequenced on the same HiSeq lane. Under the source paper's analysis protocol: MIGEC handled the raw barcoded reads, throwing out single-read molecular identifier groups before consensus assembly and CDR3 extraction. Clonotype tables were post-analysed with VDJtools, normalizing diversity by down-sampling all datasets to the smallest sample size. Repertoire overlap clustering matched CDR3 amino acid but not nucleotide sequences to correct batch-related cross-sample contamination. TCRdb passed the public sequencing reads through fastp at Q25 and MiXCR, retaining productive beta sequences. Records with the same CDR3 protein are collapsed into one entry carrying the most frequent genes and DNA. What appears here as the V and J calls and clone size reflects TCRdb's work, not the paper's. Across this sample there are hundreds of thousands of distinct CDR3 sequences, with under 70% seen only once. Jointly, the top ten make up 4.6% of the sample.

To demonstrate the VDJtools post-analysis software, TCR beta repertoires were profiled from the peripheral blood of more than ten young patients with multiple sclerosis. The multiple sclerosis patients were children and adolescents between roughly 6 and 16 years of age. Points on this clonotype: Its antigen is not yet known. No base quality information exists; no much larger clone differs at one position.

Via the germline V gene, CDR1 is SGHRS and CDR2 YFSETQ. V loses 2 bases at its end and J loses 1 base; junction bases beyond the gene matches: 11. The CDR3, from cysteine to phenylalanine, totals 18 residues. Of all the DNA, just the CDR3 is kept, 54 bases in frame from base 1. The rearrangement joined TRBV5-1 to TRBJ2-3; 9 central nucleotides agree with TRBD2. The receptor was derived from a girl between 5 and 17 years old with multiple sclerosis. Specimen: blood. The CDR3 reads CASSFFGEREARTDTQYF. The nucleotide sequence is TGCGCCAGCAGCTTCTTTGGTGAGCGGGAGGCCCGCACAGATACGCAGTATTTT.